Listed below are T cell receptor beta chains from one sample, sequenced in a study of blood T cell repertoires in COVID-19. Clones were sequenced by immunoSEQ multiplex PCR, and TCRdb holds only the in-frame ones, with some missing. This sample has hundreds of thousands of clones, with roughly 91% found just once. The sample was peripheral blood. The receptor set was obtained from a woman aged 45-65 years with COVID-19, enrolled during active disease. Each CDR3 is given with its conserved first and last residue. The D gene is left open where the match is weak. Clone size is given for some rows only: seen once, a few or many times, or a class if the clone is expanded.

TGTGCCACCAGCAGAGATTCCTCCGGAGCCACAGATACGCAGTATTTT,CATSRDSSGATDTQYF,-,TRBV15,-,TRBJ2-3
TGTGCCAGCAGTTTTGCAGATGGCTATGGCTACACCTTC,CASSFADGYGYTF,-,TRBV12-3/TRBV12-4,-,TRBJ1-2
TGTGCCAGCAAGAGGGGGCCCAGCTCCTACGAGCAGTACTTC,CASKRGPSSYEQYF,TRBD1,TRBV27,-,TRBJ2-7
TGTGCCAGTTGCCAGGGATTGGCTAACTATGGCTACACCTTC,CASCQGLANYGYTF,-,TRBV11-2,-,TRBJ1-2
TGTGCCAGCAGTTACTCCACCGGGACAGGGGACGACGAGCAGTACTTC,CASSYSTGTGDDEQYF,TRBD1,TRBV6-6,-,TRBJ2-7
TGTGCCAGTAGTCCCCGGGAGGGGGTGAACACTGAAGCTTTCTTT,CASSPREGVNTEAFF,-,TRBV19,once,TRBJ1-1
TGTGCCAGCAGTCGGGACAGGGTAAGCGAGCAGTACTTC,CASSRDRVSEQYF,TRBD1,TRBV2,-,TRBJ2-7
TGTGCCAGCAGCCCGGTTCTGGGTGCGGATTCACCCCTCCACTTT,CASSPVLGADSPLHF,-,TRBV7-3,-,TRBJ1-6
TGTGCCAGCAGGAGCTGGGGCGCCGCTCGGGATGAGCAGTTCTTC,CASRSWGAARDEQFF,-,TRBV5-4,-,TRBJ2-1
TGTGCCTGGAGTGTTGGGGGACAGAGCTATGGCTACACCTTC,CAWSVGGQSYGYTF,TRBD1,TRBV30,-,TRBJ1-2
TGTGCCAGCAGCTTAATGACATCAAACCGGTATTTT,CASSLMTSNRYF,-,TRBV13,-,TRBJ2-3